This passage covers 6 T cell receptor beta chains from one sample sequenced in a study of a mutant IDH1 vaccine in newly diagnosed glioma. Their recognized antigens are unknown. Indicated time point: week 35, safety follow-up. In every dose of vaccine, 300 ug of mutant IDH1 20-mer peptide was given alongside topical imiquimod. Assay used: immunoSEQ multiplex PCR; TCRdb lists only in-frame clones, some missing. Here the sample spans some 48,000 clones, 70% to 85% being singletons. This specimen was PBMCs, taken from a glioma patient whose treatment included an IDH1 peptide vaccine. The receptors derive from a man aged 35 to 55 with glioma.

This chain links TRBV9 with TRBJ2-1; D perhaps matches TRBD1 (6 bases). Per germline, CDR1 SGDLS and CDR2 YYNGEE. Trimming shortened V by 5 bases and J by 0 bases, and 12 bases separated the two germline ends. This CDR3 spans 15 amino acids. This CDR3 reads CASRATGSSYNEQFF. As DNA, the CDR3 is TGTGCCAGCAGAGCAACAGGGAGCTCCTACAATGAGCAGTTCTTC.

The V and J genes are TRBV6-5 and TRBJ1-2; D ambiguous. The germline CDR1 and CDR2 sequences are MNHEY and SVGAGI. The CDR3 loop spans 11 amino acids. Trimming stripped 11 bases from V and 4 bases from J, with 11 bases between. CDR3 nucleotides: TGTGCCGCCGGCAAGGGCTATGGCTACACCTTC. This gives the protein CAAGKGYGYTF.

V gene TRBV7-9 combines with J gene TRBJ2-7; no clear D. The CDR3 covers 15 residues. V was clipped by 5 bases and J by 5 bases, with 19 bases between them. Germline CDR1 and CDR2: SEHNR and FQNEAQ (reference sequence). The CDR3 region has the DNA TGTGCCAGCAGCCCCCCCCAGGAATGGTGGGACGAGCAGTACTTC. Translation gives CASSPPQEWWDEQYF. Complete variable domain (other parts from reference TRBV7-9 and TRBJ2-7): DTGVSQNPRHKITKRGQNVTFRCDPISEHNRLYWYRQTLGQGPEFLTYFQNEAQLEKSRLLSDRFSAERPKGSFSTLEIQRTEQGDSAMYLCASSPPQEWWDEQYFGPGTRLTVT.

The sample holds a few counts of this clone. The chain couples TRBV4-1 to TRBJ2-5; 9 bases line up with TRBD1. This CDR3 spans 15 amino acids. The germline V gene has CDR1 MGHRA and CDR2 YSYEKL. The trim removed 1 base at V and 2 bases at J, leaving 2 bases unmatched. The DNA of the CDR3 is TGCGCCAGCAGCCAAGGGGACAGGGATCAAGAGACCCAGTACTTC. Its translation: CASSQGDRDQETQYF.

This clone was recorded a few times. V usage is TRBV7-9 and J usage is TRBJ1-4; D not resolved. This CDR3 region has 14 residues. Trimming shortened V by 0 bases and J by 7 bases, and 9 bases separated the two germline ends. The germline gives CDR1 SEHNR, CDR2 FQNEAQ (reference sequence). The CDR3 region is CASSLAQGTEKLFF. For the CDR3, the DNA is TGTGCCAGCAGCTTAGCGCAAGGTACTGAAAAACTGTTTTTT.

The chain couples TRBV9 to TRBJ2-2; the D is unclear. Trimming stripped 0 bases from V and 5 bases from J, with 5 bases between. The CDR3 length is 13 residues. Germline CDR1 is SGDLS and CDR2 is YYNGEE. The CDR3 protein is CASSVEGTGELFF. The CDR3 nucleotides are TGTGCCAGCAGCGTAGAAGGGACCGGGGAGCTGTTTTTT.